This TCR beta chain was captured in a study of blood T cells in healthy people across ages. In the study overall: Capture via template switching afforded approximately one barcoded beta molecule per two T cells. Whole-study results and caveats: It was the long-lived donors that had more naive CD4+ cells and higher diversity than aged donors.

Peripheral blood samples of 9 to 10 milliliters were drawn from each donor. Then a second PCR, running roughly 6 to 12 cycles, was carried out with a sample-barcoded 5' primer and a J-beta primer mix. In TCRdb, the 5' RACE reads were re-called with MiXCR into one record per CDR3 protein. The repertoire consists of 630,000 or so distinct CDR3 sequences, with approximately 30% occurring once and the leading ten covering more than 15%. This clonotype was counted at least ten times. What it binds is not known. This receptor was identified in an elderly woman in good health. The source material was blood.

This CDR3 reads CSGATGTYNEQFF. CDR3 DNA sequence: TGCAGCGGTGCGACAGGGACCTACAATGAGCAGTTCTTC. The chain couples TRBV29-1 to TRBJ2-1, with 7 bases matching TRBD1. CDR1 and CDR2 (germline): SQVTM, ANQGSEA. CDR3 length: 13 residues. The trim removed 7 bases at V and 2 bases at J, leaving 5 bases unmatched.